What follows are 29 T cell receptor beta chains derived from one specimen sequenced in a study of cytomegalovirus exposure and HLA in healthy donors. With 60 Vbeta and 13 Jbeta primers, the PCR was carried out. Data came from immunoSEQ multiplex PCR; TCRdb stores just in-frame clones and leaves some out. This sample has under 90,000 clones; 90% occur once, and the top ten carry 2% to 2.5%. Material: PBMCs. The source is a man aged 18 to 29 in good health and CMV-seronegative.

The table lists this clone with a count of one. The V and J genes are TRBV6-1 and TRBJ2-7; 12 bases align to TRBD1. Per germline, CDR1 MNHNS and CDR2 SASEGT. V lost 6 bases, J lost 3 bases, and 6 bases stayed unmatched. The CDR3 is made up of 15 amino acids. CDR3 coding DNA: TGTGCCAGCAGCGCCGGGACAGGGGGCTTCTACGAGCAGTACTTC. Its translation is CASSAGTGGFYEQYF.

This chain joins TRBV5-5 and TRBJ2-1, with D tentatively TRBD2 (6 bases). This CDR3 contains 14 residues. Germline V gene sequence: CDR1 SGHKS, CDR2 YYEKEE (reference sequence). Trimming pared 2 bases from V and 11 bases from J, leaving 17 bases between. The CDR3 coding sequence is TGTGCCAGCAGCTTACCGGGACTTGGTTATAAGCAGTTCTTC. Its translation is CASSLPGLGYKQFF.

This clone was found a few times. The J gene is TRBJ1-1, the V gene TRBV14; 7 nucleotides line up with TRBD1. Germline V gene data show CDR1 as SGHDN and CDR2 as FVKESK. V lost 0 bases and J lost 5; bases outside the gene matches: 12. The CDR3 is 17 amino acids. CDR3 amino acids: CASSQDLFGAGGTEAFF. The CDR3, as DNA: TGTGCCAGCAGCCAAGATCTTTTTGGGGCAGGGGGGACTGAAGCTTTCTTT.

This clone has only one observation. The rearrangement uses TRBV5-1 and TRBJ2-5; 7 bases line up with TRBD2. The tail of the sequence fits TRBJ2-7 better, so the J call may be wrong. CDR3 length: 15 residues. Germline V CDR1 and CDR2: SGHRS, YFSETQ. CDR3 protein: CASSAPAGASHEQYF. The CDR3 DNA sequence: TGCGCCAGCAGCGCCCCTGCGGGAGCTAGCCACGAGCAGTACTTC.

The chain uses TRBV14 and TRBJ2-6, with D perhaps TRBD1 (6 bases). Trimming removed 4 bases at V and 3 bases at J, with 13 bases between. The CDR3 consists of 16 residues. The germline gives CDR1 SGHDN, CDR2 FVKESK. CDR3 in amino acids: CASSRLQGFGANVLTF. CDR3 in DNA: TGTGCCAGCAGCCGTCTACAGGGATTTGGGGCCAACGTCCTGACTTTC.

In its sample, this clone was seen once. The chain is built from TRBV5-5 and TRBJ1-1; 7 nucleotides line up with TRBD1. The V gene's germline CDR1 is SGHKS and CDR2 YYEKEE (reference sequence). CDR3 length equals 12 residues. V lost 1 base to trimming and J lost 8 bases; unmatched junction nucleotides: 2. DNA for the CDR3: TGTGCCAGCAGCTTGACAGGGGCAGAAGCTTTCTTT. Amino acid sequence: CASSLTGAEAFF.

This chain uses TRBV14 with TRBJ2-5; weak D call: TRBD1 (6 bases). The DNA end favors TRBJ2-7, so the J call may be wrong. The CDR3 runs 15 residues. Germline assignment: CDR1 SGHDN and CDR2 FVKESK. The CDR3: CASSQINRDRREQYF. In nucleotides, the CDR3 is TGTGCCAGCAGCCAAATTAACAGGGATCGGCGCGAGCAGTACTTC.

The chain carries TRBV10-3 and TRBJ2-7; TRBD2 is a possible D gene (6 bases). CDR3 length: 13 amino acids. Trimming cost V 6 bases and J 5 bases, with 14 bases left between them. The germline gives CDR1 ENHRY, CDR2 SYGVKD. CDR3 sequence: CAIRVREIDEQYF. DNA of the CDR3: TGTGCCATCAGGGTCCGGGAGATCGACGAGCAGTACTTC.

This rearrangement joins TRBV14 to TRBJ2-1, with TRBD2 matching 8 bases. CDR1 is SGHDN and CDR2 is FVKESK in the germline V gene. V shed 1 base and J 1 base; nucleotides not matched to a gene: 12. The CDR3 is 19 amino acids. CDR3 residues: CASSQAGSGGRPSYNEQFF. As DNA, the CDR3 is TGTGCCAGCAGCCAAGCTGGCAGCGGGGGTCGGCCGTCCTACAATGAGCAGTTCTTC.

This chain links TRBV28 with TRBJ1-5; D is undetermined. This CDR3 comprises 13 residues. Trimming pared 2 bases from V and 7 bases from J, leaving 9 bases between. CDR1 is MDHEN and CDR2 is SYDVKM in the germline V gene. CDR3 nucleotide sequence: TGTGCCAGCAGTTTACGGGAAACCCAGCCCCAGCATTTT. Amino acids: CASSLRETQPQHF.

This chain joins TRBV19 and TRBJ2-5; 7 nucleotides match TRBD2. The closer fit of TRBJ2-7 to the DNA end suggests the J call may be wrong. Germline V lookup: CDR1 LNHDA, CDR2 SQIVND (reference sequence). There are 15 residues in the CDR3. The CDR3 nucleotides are TGTGCCAGTAGTCCTAGCGGTAGGGGTTCCTACGAGCAGTACTTC. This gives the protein CASSPSGRGSYEQYF.

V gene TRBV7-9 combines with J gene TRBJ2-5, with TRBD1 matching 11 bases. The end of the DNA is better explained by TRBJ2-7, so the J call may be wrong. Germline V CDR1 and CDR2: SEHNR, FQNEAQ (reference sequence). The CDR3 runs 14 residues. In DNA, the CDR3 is TGTGCCAGCAGCACCGGGACAGGGGGGTACGAGCAGTACTTC. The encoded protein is CASSTGTGGYEQYF.

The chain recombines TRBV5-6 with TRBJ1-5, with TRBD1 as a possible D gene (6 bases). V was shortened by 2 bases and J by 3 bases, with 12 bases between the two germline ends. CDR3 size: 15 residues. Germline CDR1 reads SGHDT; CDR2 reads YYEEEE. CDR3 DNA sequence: TGTGCCAGCAGCTTCCGTCGGACAGTCAATCAGCCCCAGCATTTT. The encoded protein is CASSFRRTVNQPQHF.

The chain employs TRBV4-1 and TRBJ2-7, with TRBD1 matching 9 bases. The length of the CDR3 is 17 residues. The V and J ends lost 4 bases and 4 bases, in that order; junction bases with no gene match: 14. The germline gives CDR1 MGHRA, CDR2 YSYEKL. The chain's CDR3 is CASSPGTGLFARYEQYF. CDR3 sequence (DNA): TGCGCCAGCAGCCCCGGGACAGGGTTATTTGCACGATACGAGCAGTACTTC.

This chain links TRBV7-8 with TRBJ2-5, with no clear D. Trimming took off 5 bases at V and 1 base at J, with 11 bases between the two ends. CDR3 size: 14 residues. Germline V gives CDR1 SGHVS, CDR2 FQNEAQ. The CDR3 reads CASSHRRLQETQYF. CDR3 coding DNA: TGTGCCAGCAGCCACAGACGCCTCCAAGAGACCCAGTACTTC.

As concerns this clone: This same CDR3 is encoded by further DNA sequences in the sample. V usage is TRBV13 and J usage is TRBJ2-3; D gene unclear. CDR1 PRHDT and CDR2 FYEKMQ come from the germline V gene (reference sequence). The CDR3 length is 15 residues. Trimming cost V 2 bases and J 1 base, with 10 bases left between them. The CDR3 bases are TGTGCCAGCAGCTTATTCGGTGGTGGCACAGATACGCAGTATTTT. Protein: CASSLFGGGTDTQYF.

The CDR3 coding sequence is TGTGCCGCCCGGGACCTTGGCTCAGGGGACACTGAAGCTTTCTTT. Its protein is CAARDLGSGDTEAFF. The chain is built from TRBV19 and TRBJ1-1; tentative D call: TRBD1 (6 bases). The ends were cut back, 11 bases at V and 3 bases at J, with 22 bases in the middle. Germline CDR1 and CDR2: LNHDA and SQIVND (reference sequence). The CDR3 has 15 residues.

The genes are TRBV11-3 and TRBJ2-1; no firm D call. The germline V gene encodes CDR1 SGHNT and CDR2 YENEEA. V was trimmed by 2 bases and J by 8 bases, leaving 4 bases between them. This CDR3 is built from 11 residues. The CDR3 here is CASSLLDEQFF. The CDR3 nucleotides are TGTGCCAGCAGCTTACTAGATGAGCAGTTCTTC.

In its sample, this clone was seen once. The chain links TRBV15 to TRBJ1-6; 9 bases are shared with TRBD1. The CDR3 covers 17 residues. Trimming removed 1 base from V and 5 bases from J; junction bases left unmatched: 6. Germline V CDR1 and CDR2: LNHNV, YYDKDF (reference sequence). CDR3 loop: CATSRVQGARNNSPLHF. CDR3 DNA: TGTGCCACCAGCAGAGTACAGGGGGCGCGTAATAATTCACCCCTCCACTTT.

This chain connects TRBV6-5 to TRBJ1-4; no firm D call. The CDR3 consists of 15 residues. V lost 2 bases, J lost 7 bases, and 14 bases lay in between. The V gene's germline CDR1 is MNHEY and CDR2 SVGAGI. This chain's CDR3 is CASSYSVSLGEKLFF. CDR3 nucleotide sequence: TGTGCCAGCAGTTACAGTGTGAGTCTCGGTGAAAAACTGTTTTTT.

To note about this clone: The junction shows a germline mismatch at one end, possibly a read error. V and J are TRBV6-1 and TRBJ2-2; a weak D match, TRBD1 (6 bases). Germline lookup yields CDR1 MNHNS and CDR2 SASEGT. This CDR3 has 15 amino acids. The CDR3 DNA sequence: TGTGCCAGCAGTTCATGGGTGGGGGACACCGGGGAACTGTTTTTT. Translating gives CASSSWVGDTGELFF.

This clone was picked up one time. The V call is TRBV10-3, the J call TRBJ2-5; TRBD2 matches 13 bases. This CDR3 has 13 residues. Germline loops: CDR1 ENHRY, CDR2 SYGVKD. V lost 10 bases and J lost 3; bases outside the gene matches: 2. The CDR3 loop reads CATGTSGKETQYF. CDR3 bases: TGTGCCACCGGGACTAGCGGGAAAGAGACCCAGTACTTC.

CDR3 in amino acids: CASSLSATSGRVGYEQYF. The CDR3 nucleotides are TGTGCCAGCAGTTTATCGGCGACGAGCGGGAGGGTGGGCTACGAGCAGTACTTC. The chain employs TRBV27 and TRBJ2-7, with 10 bases identical to TRBD2. Trimming cost V 0 bases and J 3 bases; bases outside gene matches: 11. Germline V gene data show CDR1 as MNHEY and CDR2 as SMNVEV (reference sequence). The CDR3 runs 18 residues.

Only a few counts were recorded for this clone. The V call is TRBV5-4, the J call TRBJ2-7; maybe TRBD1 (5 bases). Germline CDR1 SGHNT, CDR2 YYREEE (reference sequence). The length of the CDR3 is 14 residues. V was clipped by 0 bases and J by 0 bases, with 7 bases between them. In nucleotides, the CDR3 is TGTGCCAGCAGCTTGGTGCAGGGCTCCTACGAGCAGTACTTC. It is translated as CASSLVQGSYEQYF.

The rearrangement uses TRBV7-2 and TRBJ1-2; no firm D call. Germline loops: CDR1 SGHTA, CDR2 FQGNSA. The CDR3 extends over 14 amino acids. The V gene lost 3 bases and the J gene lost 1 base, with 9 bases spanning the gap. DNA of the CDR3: TGTGCCAGCAGCTTCTACGGGGATAACTATGGCTACACCTTC. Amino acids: CASSFYGDNYGYTF.

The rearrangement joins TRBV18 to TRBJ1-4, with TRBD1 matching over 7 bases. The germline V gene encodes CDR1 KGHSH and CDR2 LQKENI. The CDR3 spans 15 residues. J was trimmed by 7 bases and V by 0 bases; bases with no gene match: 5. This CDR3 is CASSPPEGAGEKLFF. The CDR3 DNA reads TGTGCCAGCTCACCACCCGAGGGGGCAGGTGAAAAACTGTTTTTT. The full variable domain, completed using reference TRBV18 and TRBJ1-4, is NAGVMQNPRHLVRRRGQEARLRCSPMKGHSHVYWYRQLPEEGLKFMVYLQKENIIDESGMPKERFSAEFPKEGPSILRIQQVVRGDSAAYFCASSPPEGAGEKLFFGSGTQLSVL.

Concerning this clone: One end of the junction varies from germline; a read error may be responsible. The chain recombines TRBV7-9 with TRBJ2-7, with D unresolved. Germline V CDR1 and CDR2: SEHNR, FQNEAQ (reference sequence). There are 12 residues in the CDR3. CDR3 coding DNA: TGTTCCAGCAGCCCTAGTGGCTACGAGCAGTACTTC. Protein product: CSSSPSGYEQYF.

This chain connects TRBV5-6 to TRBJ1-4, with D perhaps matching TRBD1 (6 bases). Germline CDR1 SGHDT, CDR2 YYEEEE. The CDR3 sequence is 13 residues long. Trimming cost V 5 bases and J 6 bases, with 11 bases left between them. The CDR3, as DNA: TGTGCCAGCAGTCAGGGGATCCATGAAAAACTGTTTTTT. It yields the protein CASSQGIHEKLFF.

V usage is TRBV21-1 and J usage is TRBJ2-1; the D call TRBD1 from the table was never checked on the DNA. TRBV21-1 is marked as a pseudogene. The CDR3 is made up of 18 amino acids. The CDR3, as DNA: TGTGCCAGCAGCAAATTAAAGCGGGGACAGGGCTCCTACAATGAGCAGTTCTTC. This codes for CASSKLKRGQGSYNEQFF.